The clone carrying this T cell receptor (beta chain) has more than one count but fewer than ten. Its antigen is still unknown. Unique molecular identifiers were used to barcode this TCRbeta library. One entry per CDR3 protein, called by TCRdb with MiXCR from the PCR reads. The data hold 200,000 or so distinct CDR3 sequences, with around 7% observed a single time. The data were taken from a study of T-cell reconstitution after alpha-beta-depleted transplantation in children. Whole-study findings and limits: Some patients owed their high day-60 TCRbeta diversity to surviving recipient T cells and thymic progenitors. From newly produced T cells came most of the T-cell counts and diversity one year after transplant. After transplant, at about two months, alpha-beta T cells were reportedly derived from several hundred expanded graft clones.

The CDR3 has 14 amino acids. Germline loops: CDR1 SGHRS, CDR2 YFSETQ. Trimming took 7 bases from V and 6 from J; bases not matched to a gene: 4. The clonotype comes from a boy younger than 10 with acute lymphoblastic leukemia, due to receive a stem cell transplant. The chain carries TRBV5-1 and TRBJ2-2; 12 nucleotides align to TRBD2. Sequencing was performed on PBMCs, taken before TCRalphabeta/CD19-depleted stem cell transplant. CDR3 sequence reads: CASLRLAGAGELFF. In DNA, the CDR3 is TGCGCCAGCCTGCGACTAGCGGGGGCCGGGGAGCTGTTTTTT.